The 18 T cell receptor beta chains below were found in one sample sequenced in a study of monozygotic twins with inflammatory bowel disease. TCRdb reworked the 5' RACE reads into one entry per CDR3 protein, no DNA. This repertoire includes 200,000 to 250,000 distinct CDR3 sequences. Input material: blood. All receptors derive from a human donor with ulcerative colitis or Crohn's disease, or a healthy co-twin of an affected twin (not recorded which).

The gene calls are TRBV9 and TRBJ2-4; TCRdb's assignment of TRBD2 cannot be checked, as there is no DNA. CDR3 length equals 15 residues. Germline loops: CDR1 SGDLS, CDR2 YYNGEE. The CDR3 reads CASSVTSGVGDMQYF.

The chain uses TRBV20-1 and TRBJ1-1; the TRBD1 assignment by TCRdb is unverifiable without DNA. Germline values: CDR1 DFQATT, CDR2 SNEGSKA (reference sequence). CDR3 length: 13 amino acids. The CDR3 region is CSATGTTNTEAFF.

The V call is TRBV12-3 or TRBV12-4, the J call TRBJ2-4; the D call from TCRdb, TRBD1, cannot be confirmed without DNA. The CDR3 spans 17 residues. CDR3: CASSSRGDILAKNIQYF.

The V and J genes are TRBV6-5 and TRBJ2-1; TCRdb calls TRBD2, which cannot be checked without DNA. Germline V lookup: CDR1 MNHEY, CDR2 SVGAGI. The CDR3 spans 15 residues. The CDR3 sequence: CASSWVAGGTNEQFF.

The chain links TRBV5-6 to TRBJ2-7; checking the TCRdb D call of TRBD1 is not possible without DNA. CDR3 length equals 14 residues. The germline CDR1 and CDR2 sequences are SGHDT and YYEEEE. CDR3 sequence reads: CASSLAGQTYEQYF.

The chain employs TRBV4-3 and TRBJ1-2; TCRdb's D call, TRBD1, is unchecked because there is no DNA. The CDR3 is 14 residues long. The germline gives CDR1 LGHNA, CDR2 YSLEER. CDR3 loop: CASSQDGGRYGYTF.

The chain combines TRBV15 with TRBJ2-1; TCRdb's assignment of TRBD2 cannot be checked, as there is no DNA. The CDR3 has 12 amino acids. CDR1 and CDR2 (germline): LNHNV, YYDKDF (reference sequence). The CDR3 is CATGGTYNEQFF.

This rearrangement joins TRBV7-2 to TRBJ1-1. The CDR3 length is 16 residues. Germline V gene lookup returns CDR1 SGHTA and CDR2 FQGNSA. The CDR3 protein is CASSLNLQATYTEAFF.

This sequence joins TRBV25-1 and TRBJ2-1; with no DNA, the TCRdb D assignment of TRBD1 cannot be verified. The length of the CDR3 is 16 residues. Germline CDR1 and CDR2: MGHDK and SYGVNS. CDR3 loop: CASSESGGATYNEQFF.

The rearrangement joins TRBV7-9 to TRBJ2-1. CDR1 and CDR2 from the germline V gene are SEHNR and FQNEAQ (reference sequence). The CDR3 loop spans 13 amino acids. CDR3: CASSLGLGNEQFF.

The chain uses TRBV5-1 and TRBJ2-2; TCRdb proposes TRBD2, but this gene call is untestable without DNA. The CDR3 runs 15 residues. Germline CDR1 is SGHRS and CDR2 is YFSETQ. CDR3 sequence: CASSYASGHTGELFF.

The rearrangement links TRBV5-5 to TRBJ2-7. This CDR3 has 14 amino acids. In germline, CDR1 is SGHKS, CDR2 YYEKEE (reference sequence). The CDR3 loop reads CASSFHPAVYEQYF.

The chain uses TRBV27 and TRBJ1-2; absent DNA, TCRdb's TRBD1 call cannot be checked. Germline loops: CDR1 MNHEY, CDR2 SMNVEV (reference sequence). CDR3 length: 16 residues. The CDR3: CASSFLGTGGYYGYTF.

The chain is built from TRBV24-1 and TRBJ2-1; TCRdb outputs TRBD1, but without DNA this stays unchecked. Germline loops: CDR1 KGHDR, CDR2 SFDVKD. CDR3 length: 16 residues. The CDR3 reads CATSDSRGLGDGEQFF.

The chain couples TRBV28 to TRBJ1-4; the D gene TCRdb calls, TRBD1, cannot be checked with no DNA. In germline, CDR1 is MDHEN, CDR2 SYDVKM. The CDR3 is made up of 12 amino acids. The CDR3 spells CASKQGGEKLFF.

This chain links TRBV3-1 with TRBJ1-5. The V gene's germline CDR1 is LGHDT and CDR2 YNNKEL (reference sequence). This CDR3 has 14 residues. The CDR3: CASSPTGPDQPQHF.

Here the CDR3 reads CATSDNGQVFHGYTF. J is TRBJ1-2 and V is TRBV24-1; TCRdb's D call, TRBD1, is unchecked because there is no DNA. The CDR3 has 15 residues. CDR1 is KGHDR and CDR2 is SFDVKD in the germline V gene.

CDR3 loop: CSATGQGSSYNEQFF. This chain uses TRBV20-1 with TRBJ2-1; TCRdb's D call, TRBD1, is unchecked because there is no DNA. The CDR3 spans 15 residues. Germline loops: CDR1 DFQATT, CDR2 SNEGSKA (reference sequence).